This T cell receptor (beta chain) was identified in a study of low-dose radiotherapy and immunotherapy resistance in tumors. Looking at the study overall: For Cohort 1, fractions of 0.5 Gy were given every 2 weeks, reaching 6.5 Gy overall. First-strand cDNA relied on TRAV- and TRBV-specific primers spanning alpha and beta chains.

The CDR3 loop spans 15 amino acids. Trimming at V came to 5 bases and at J to 9 bases, leaving 11 bases not matched to a gene. Time point given: after trial treatment. Treatment meaning: LDRT plus nivolumab, ipilimumab, low-dose cyclophosphamide and aspirin (RACIN trial). Along with nivolumab and ipilimumab, donors received aspirin, low-dose cyclophosphamide and low-dose radiotherapy. A roughly 20-cycle PCR with a constant-region primer and V-primer adapter amplified TCRs. TCRdb re-analysed the reads in MiXCR, keeping a single row per CDR3 protein. The sample records under 60,000 distinct CDR3 sequences, around 35% being singletons.

The source of this sequence is a male donor with rectosigmoid adenocarcinoma. This specimen consisted of PBMCs, obtained after low-dose radiotherapy plus immunotherapy. The chain uses TRBV12-3 or TRBV12-4 and TRBJ2-1; 9 bases line up with TRBD1. The DNA for the CDR3 is TGTGCCAGCAGTCCAGGGGGGGACAGGGATATTGAGCAGTTCTTC. Translating gives CASSPGGDRDIEQFF.